Listed below are T cell receptor beta chains from one sample, sequenced in a study of T cells after yellow fever vaccination. TCRdb analysed the 5' RACE reads with MiXCR anew, one entry per CDR3 protein. Of approximately 240,000 distinct CDR3 sequences listed, more than 3.5% are singletons. The sequencing used PBMCs, collected 15 days after the yellow fever booster vaccination. All receptors come from a young man who received the YFV17D yellow fever vaccine. CDR3s include the opening cysteine and the closing phenylalanine or tryptophan. A D gene is named only where the DNA matches it firmly. The size of a clone is reported for some rows only, either as once, few or many, or as a class for expanded clones.

d_gene	v_gene	j_gene	abundance	CDR3nt	CDR3aa
-	TRBV12-3/TRBV12-4	TRBJ2-3	many	TGTGCCAGCAGTTTGGGGGGGCGGGATACGCAGTATTTT	CASSLGGRDTQYF
TRBD2	TRBV5-6	TRBJ2-5	many	TGTGCCAGCAGCTTTGGGTTCCTAGCGGGGGGTTCCGGGACCCAGTACTTC	CASSFGFLAGGSGTQYF
-	TRBV4-3	TRBJ1-4	many	TGCGCCAGCAGCCAAAACGGGAGGGCCGCGGAAAAACTGTTTTTT	CASSQNGRAAEKLFF
-	TRBV9	TRBJ2-1	many	TGTGCCAGCAGCGTAGCCCGGGGCCCCTACAATGAGCAGTTCTTC	CASSVARGPYNEQFF
-	TRBV6-6	TRBJ2-3	few	TGTGCCAGCAGACTTAAATCAGATACGCAGTATTTT	CASRLKSDTQYF
-	TRBV5-4	TRBJ2-5	-	TGTGCCAGCAGCTTGGACAGATACCAAGAGACCCAGTACTTC	CASSLDRYQETQYF
-	TRBV2	TRBJ1-1	many	TGTGCCAGCCTTGACCTTGGCACTGAAGCTTTCTTT	CASLDLGTEAFF
TRBD1	TRBV12-3/TRBV12-4	TRBJ1-1	many	TGTGCCAGCAGACAGGGGGGTGGGGAAGCTTTCTTT	CASRQGGGEAFF
TRBD1	TRBV5-1	TRBJ2-5	-	TGCGCCAGCAGCTCCGGGACAGTAGAAGAGACCCAGTACTTC	CASSSGTVEETQYF
-	TRBV25-1	TRBJ1-3	-	TGTGCCAGCAGTGGACCGCGACGGGGGCTCTTGGACACCATATATTTT	CASSGPRRGLLDTIYF
-	TRBV28	TRBJ1-2	many	TGTGCCAGCAGGCCAGGAGGGGCATATGGCTACACCTTC	CASRPGGAYGYTF
-	TRBV20-1	TRBJ1-2	many	TGCAGTGCTTCCCAGGGGAATCATGGCTACACCTTC	CSASQGNHGYTF
TRBD2	TRBV7-9	TRBJ2-3	many	TGTGCCAGCAGGCCCTCTAGCGGGGGCAGCACAGATACGCAGTATTTT	CASRPSSGGSTDTQYF
-	TRBV7-2	TRBJ1-5	-	TGTGCCAGCAGCTCCACGTTTAGCAATCAGCCCCAGCATTTT	CASSSTFSNQPQHF
TRBD1	TRBV13	TRBJ2-2	many	TGTGCCAGCAGCTTAGGCGGGACAGCCTTTAACACCGGGGAGCTGTTTTTT	CASSLGGTAFNTGELFF
TRBD1	TRBV12-3/TRBV12-4	TRBJ1-2	many	TGTGCCAGCAGTGCGAACCGGGACAGCCCCTATGGCTACACCTTC	CASSANRDSPYGYTF
TRBD2	TRBV9	TRBJ2-7	many	TGTGCCAGCAGCCCCGGGACTAGCGTCGAGCAGTACTTC	CASSPGTSVEQYF